A single count supports the clone carrying this TCR beta chain. It may be a read error: a sequence one base away is much more abundant. Two rounds of multiplex PCR amplified TCR beta CDR3 from genomic DNA. Individual primers that were specific to each TRBV and TRBJ gene served in first-round PCR. TCRdb reprocessed the multiplex PCR reads with MiXCR, giving one entry per CDR3 protein. The top ten clones hold around 6.8% of a sample with tens of thousands of distinct CDR3 sequences, approximately 26% of them seen once. Per the germline V gene, CDR1 is DFQATT and CDR2 is SNEGSKA (reference sequence). The CDR3 totals 15 residues. The V gene lost 2 bases and the J gene lost 0 bases, with 11 bases spanning the gap. This sample was taken from a study of prognosis after radiotherapy for stage I lung cancer.

Sequencing was performed on PBMCs, taken before or after stereotactic body radiation therapy (not recorded which). The J gene is TRBJ1-3, the V gene TRBV20-1; no reliable D call. The source of this sequence is a donor over 45 with non-small cell lung cancer. The CDR3 DNA reads TGCAGTGCTAGACACGGTGGGGTCTCTGGAAACACCATATATTTT. It translates to CSARHGGVSGNTIYF.